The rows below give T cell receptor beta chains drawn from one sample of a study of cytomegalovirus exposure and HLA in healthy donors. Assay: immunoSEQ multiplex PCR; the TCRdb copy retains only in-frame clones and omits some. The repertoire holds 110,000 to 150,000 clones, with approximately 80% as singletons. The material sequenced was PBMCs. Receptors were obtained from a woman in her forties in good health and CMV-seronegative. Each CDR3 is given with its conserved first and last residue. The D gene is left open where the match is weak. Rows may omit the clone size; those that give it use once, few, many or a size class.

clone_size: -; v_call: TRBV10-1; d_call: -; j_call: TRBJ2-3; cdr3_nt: TGCGCCAGCAGTGACGAAACAGGGACCCCAGATACGCAGTATTTT; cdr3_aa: CASSDETGTPDTQYF
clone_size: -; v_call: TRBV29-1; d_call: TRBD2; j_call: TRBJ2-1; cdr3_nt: TGCAGCGTTGAAGGGACTAGCGGGGGGGCCGTGGGTAATGAGCAGTTCTTC; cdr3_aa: CSVEGTSGGAVGNEQFF
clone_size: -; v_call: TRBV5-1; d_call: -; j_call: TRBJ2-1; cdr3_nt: TGCGCCAGCAGCTTGGTATCCGGTCCTAGCTCGGATGAGCAGTTCTTC; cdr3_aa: CASSLVSGPSSDEQFF
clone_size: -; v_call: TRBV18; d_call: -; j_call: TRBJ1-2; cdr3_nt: TGTGCCAGCTCACCAGAGAGTCCGAGGACACGCGACTATGGCTACACCTTC; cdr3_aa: CASSPESPRTRDYGYTF
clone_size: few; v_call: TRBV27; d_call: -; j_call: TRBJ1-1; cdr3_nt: TGTGCCAGCAGGCCCGGGTCATTCCACACTGAAGCTTTCTTT; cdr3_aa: CASRPGSFHTEAFF
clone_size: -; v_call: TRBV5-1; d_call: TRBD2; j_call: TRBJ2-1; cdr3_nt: TGCGCCAGCAGCCTCTCTGGGACTAGCGGGGCCGGTGAGCAGTTCTTC; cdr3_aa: CASSLSGTSGAGEQFF
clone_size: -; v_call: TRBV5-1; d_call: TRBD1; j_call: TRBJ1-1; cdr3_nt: TGCGCCAGCGGGCCGGGGGACAGAATGAACACTGAAGCTTTCTTT; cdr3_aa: CASGPGDRMNTEAFF
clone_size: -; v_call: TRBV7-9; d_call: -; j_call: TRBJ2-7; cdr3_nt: TGTGCCAGCAGCTTAGGGACAGTCTACGAGCAGTACTTC; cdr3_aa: CASSLGTVYEQYF
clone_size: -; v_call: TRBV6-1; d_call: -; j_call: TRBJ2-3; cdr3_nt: TGTGCCAGCAGAGCTCAGGGGTTAAGCACAGATACGCAGTATTTT; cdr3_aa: CASRAQGLSTDTQYF
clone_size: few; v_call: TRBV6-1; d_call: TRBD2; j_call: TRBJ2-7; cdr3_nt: TGTGCCAGCAGTGAACAGGCGGGGGGATACTACGAGCAGTACTTC; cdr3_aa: CASSEQAGGYYEQYF
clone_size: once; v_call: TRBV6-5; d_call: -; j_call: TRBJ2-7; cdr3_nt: TGTGCCAGCAGTTACTCGAGGGGGGGGTGGTACGAGCAGTACTTC; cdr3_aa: CASSYSRGGWYEQYF
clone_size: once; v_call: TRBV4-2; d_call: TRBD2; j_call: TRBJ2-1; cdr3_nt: TGTGCCAGCAGGAGACTAGCGGGAGAGGCCTGGAGGTACGGTGAGCAGTTCTTC; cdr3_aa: CASRRLAGEAWRYGEQFF
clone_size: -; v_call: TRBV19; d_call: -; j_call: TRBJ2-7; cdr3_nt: TGTGCCAGTAGTATATTCGGAGGGGAGACCTACGAGCAGTACTTC; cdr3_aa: CASSIFGGETYEQYF
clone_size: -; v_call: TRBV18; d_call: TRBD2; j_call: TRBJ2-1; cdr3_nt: TGTGCCAGCTCACCCTCCCGGGGGGGTGCCTCCTACAATGAGCAGTTCTTC; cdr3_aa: CASSPSRGGASYNEQFF
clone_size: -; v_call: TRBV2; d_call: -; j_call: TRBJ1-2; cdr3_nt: TGTGCCAGCAGTGAAGACGGACAATCCTATGGCTACACCTTC; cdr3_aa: CASSEDGQSYGYTF
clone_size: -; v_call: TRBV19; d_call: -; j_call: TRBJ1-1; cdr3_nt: TGTGCCAGTAGAACTCAACAGTTTGATGTGGACACTGAAGCTTTCTTT; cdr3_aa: CASRTQQFDVDTEAFF
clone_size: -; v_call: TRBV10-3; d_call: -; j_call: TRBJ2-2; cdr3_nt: TGTGCCATCAGGCTCACAGGAGCCTCGAACACCGGGGAGCTGTTTTTT; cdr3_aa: CAIRLTGASNTGELFF
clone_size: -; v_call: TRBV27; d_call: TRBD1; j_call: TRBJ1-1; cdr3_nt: TGTGCCAGCAGTTCTTACCGACAGGGGGGGACTGAAGCTTTCTTT; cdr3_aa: CASSSYRQGGTEAFF
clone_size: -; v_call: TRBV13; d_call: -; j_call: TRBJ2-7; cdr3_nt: TGTGCCAGCAGCTTTGTTCGCCAGGGGACCTACGAGCAGTACTTC; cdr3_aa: CASSFVRQGTYEQYF
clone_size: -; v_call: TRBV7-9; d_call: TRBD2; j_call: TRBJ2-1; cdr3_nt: TGTGCCAGCAGCTTAGTAGCGGGACTTTACAATGAGCAGTTCTTC; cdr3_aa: CASSLVAGLYNEQFF
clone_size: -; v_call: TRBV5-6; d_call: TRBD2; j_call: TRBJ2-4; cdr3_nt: TGTGCCAGCAGCTTGGGGGGACTAGCGCAAAACATTCAGTACTTC; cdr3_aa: CASSLGGLAQNIQYF
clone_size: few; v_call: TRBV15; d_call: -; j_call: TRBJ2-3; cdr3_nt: TGTGCCACCAGCAGAGGAGTGACAGATACGCAGTATTTT; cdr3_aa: CATSRGVTDTQYF
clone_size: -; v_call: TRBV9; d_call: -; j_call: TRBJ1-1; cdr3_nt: TGTGCCAGCAGCCAAAGCCCGACAGAGAACACTGAAGCTTTCTTT; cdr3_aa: CASSQSPTENTEAFF
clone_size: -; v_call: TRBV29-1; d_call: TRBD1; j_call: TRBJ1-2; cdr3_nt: TGCAGCGTCGCATCATCCGGGACAGGGAGCGATGGCTACACCTTC; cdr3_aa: CSVASSGTGSDGYTF